This TCR beta chain emerged from a study of long-term antiretroviral therapy in people with HIV. Version v3.0 of the immunoSEQ assay was performed at survey level. Sequencing used immunoSEQ multiplex PCR; TCRdb keeps in-frame clones, though not all of them. The sample has 9,500 to 13,000 clones, around 89% seen once. To note about this clone: Its antigen is still unknown.

The CDR3 has 13 amino acids. Trimming stripped 3 bases from V and 8 bases from J, with 16 bases between. From germline, CDR1 is GTSNPN and CDR2 SVGIG (reference sequence). Study-wide findings and caveats: In the period from the mid-2000s to the late 2010s, blood was collected, possibly under older ART regimens. HIV repertoires had narrower CDR3 length ranges than controls. Diversity remained lower than transplant donor controls, even though it increased after ART.

The TCR comes from a middle-aged woman with HIV. Sequenced material: unsorted PBMCs, taken 0.2 years before starting antiretroviral therapy. V is TRBV30 and J is TRBJ1-2; perhaps TRBD1 as D (6 bases). The CDR3: CAWSPGQPRGYTF. The CDR3 coding sequence is TGTGCCTGGAGCCCGGGACAACCCCGAGGCTACACCTTC.